The T cell receptor beta chain under discussion was sequenced for a study of cytomegalovirus exposure and HLA in healthy donors. About the study: In an early release, HLA-typed donors contributed tens of millions of unique TCR sequences.

The PCR had 60 Vbeta and 13 Jbeta primers. The assay was immunoSEQ multiplex PCR, and TCRdb's table has in-frame clones only and misses some. In the table there are some 190,000 clones, 70% to 90% of which are singletons. The specimen was PBMCs. The sequence was collected from a young woman in good health and CMV-seronegative.

CDR3 region: CASSPRYTDTQYF. The CDR3 DNA follows: TGTGCCAGCAGCCCCCGTTACACAGATACGCAGTATTTT. This chain uses TRBV7-3 with TRBJ2-3; D is ambiguous. Per germline, CDR1 SGHTA and CDR2 FQGTGA. The CDR3 contains 13 residues. Deletions cut 5 bases from V and 2 bases from J, with 8 bases between.